This T cell receptor beta chain stems from a study of beta chain features in type 1 diabetes. Study outcomes and limitations: Because the template was cDNA, high-expressing cells might be over-represented. The question left open here concerned HLA type influencing TCRB rearrangement. In the patient group, naive, central memory and Treg TCRB repertoires seemed more alike than in the healthy donor group.

Reverse transcription of all isolated RNA meant that expressed TCRB transcripts were sequenced. The protocol was immunoSEQ multiplex PCR, while the TCRdb copy is restricted to in-frame clones and leaves out a portion. The sample has over 65,000 clones; 25% to 35% are singletons. With regard to this clone: As yet, its antigen is unknown. One end of the junction fails to match germline, which may point to a read error. The same CDR3 can be traced to other DNA sequences in this sample.

The sequenced material came from stem cell memory CD4+ T cells from blood. The source of this sequence is a woman aged 18-29 years in good health.

CDR3 amino acids: CASSRDSGYTF. The CDR3 DNA reads TGCGCCAGCAGCCGCGATTCGGGCTACACCTTC. The chain is built from TRBV7-2 and TRBJ1-2, with D uncertain. This CDR3 is built from 11 residues. The germline gives CDR1 SGHTA, CDR2 FQGNSA.